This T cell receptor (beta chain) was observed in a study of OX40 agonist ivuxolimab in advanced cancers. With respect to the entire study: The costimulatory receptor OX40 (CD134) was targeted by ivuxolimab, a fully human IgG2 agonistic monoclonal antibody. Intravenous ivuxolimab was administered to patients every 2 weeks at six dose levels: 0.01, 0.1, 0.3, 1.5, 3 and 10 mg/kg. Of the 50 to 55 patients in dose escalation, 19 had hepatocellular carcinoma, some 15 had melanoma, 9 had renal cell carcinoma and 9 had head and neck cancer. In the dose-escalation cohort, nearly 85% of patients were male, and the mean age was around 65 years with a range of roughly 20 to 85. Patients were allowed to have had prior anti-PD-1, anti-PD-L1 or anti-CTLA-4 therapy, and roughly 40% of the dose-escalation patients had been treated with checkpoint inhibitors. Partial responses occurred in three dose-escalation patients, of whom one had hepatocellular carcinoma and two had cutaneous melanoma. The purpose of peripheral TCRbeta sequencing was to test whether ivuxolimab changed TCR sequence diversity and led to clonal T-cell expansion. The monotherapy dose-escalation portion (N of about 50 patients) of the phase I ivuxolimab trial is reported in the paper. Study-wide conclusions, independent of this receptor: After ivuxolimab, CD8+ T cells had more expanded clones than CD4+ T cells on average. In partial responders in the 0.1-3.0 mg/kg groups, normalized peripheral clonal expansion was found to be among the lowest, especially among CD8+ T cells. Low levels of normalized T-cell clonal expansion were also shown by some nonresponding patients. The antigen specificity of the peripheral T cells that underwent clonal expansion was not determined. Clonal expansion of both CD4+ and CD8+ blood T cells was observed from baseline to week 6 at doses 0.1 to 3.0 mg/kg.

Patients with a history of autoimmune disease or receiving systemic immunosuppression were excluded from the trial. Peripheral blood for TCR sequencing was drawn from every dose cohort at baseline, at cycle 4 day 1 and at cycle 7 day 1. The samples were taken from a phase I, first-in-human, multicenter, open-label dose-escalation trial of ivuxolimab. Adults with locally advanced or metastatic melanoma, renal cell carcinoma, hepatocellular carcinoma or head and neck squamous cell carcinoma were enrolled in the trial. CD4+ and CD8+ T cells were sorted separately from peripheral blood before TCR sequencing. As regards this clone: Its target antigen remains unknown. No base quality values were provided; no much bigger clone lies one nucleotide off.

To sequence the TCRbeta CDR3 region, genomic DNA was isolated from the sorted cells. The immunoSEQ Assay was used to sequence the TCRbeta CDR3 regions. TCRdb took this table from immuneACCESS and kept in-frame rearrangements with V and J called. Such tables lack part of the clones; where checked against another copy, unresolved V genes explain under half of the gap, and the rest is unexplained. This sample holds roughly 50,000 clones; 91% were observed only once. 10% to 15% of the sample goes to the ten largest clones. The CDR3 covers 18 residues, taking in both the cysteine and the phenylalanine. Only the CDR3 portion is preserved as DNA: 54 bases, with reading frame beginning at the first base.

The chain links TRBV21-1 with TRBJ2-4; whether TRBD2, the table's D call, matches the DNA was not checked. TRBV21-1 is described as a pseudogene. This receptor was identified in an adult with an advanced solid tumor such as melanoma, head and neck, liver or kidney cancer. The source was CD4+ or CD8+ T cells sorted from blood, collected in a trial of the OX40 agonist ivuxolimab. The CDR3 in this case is CASSSRLAGKLAKNIQYF. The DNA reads TGTGCCAGCAGCTCCCGACTAGCGGGCAAACTAGCCAAAAACATTCAGTACTTC.